The 4 T cell receptor beta chains below all came from one sample that was sequenced in a study of blood T cell repertoires in COVID-19. Only in-frame clones appear in the TCRdb table, and some are missing; sequencing was by immunoSEQ multiplex PCR. This sample yields about 120,000 clones, of which 75% to 90% are seen a single time; approximately 30% belongs to the top ten. The sequenced sample was peripheral blood. These receptors came from an older man with active or convalescent COVID-19.

V and J are TRBV6-5 and TRBJ2-3, with D maybe TRBD1 (6 bases). V lost 0 bases, J lost 2 bases, and 9 bases lay in between. Germline lookup yields CDR1 MNHEY and CDR2 SVGAGI. This CDR3 is built from 15 residues. The CDR3 protein is CASSYSGTSTDTQYF. CDR3 DNA sequence: TGTGCCAGCAGTTACTCTGGGACATCCACAGATACGCAGTATTTT.

J is TRBJ2-3 and V is TRBV18; 10 nucleotides agree with TRBD2. The V gene's germline CDR1 is KGHSH and CDR2 LQKENI. CDR3 length: 18 residues. With 6 bases clipped from V and 2 bases from J, the junction kept 14 bases outside the gene matches. CDR3 bases: TGTGCCAGCTCGCTGCTAGCGGGAGTTATCCCCGTCACAGATACGCAGTATTTT. Encoded protein: CASSLLAGVIPVTDTQYF.

The rearrangement uses TRBV11-3 and TRBJ2-7; 11 bases are a match to TRBD1. V gave up 2 bases and J gave up 6 bases; unmatched junction bases: 6. The CDR3 length is 15 residues. Germline V CDR1 and CDR2: SGHNT, YENEEA. This CDR3 reads CASSLSGTGGFEQYF. CDR3 in DNA: TGTGCCAGCAGCTTATCCGGGACAGGGGGATTCGAGCAGTACTTC. Combining the CDR3 with reference TRBV11-3 and TRBJ2-7 gives the whole variable domain EAGVVQSPRYKIIEKKQPVAFWCNPISGHNTLYWYLQNLGQGPELLIRYENEEAVDDSQLPKDRFSAERLKGVDSTLKIQPAELGDSAVYLCASSLSGTGGFEQYFGPGTRLTVT.

The chain joins TRBV28 to TRBJ2-3; D is unresolved. V was clipped by 6 bases and J by 5 bases, with 12 bases between them. This CDR3 has 13 residues. Germline V gene lookup returns CDR1 MDHEN and CDR2 SYDVKM. CDR3 DNA: TGTGCCAGCAGCTCCCCACAGATAGATACGCAGTATTTT. As protein: CASSSPQIDTQYF.